The subject of this entry is one T cell receptor beta chain. What it binds is not known. Germline loops: CDR1 MNHNS, CDR2 SASEGT. V lost 3 bases to trimming and J lost 6 bases, with 14 bases between them. The CDR3 consists of 15 residues. The data stem from a study of cytomegalovirus exposure and HLA in healthy donors. Study outcomes and limitations: Among the most significant clusters, several appeared linked to common viral pathogens in a later analysis. Reports credit the classifier with highly specific, highly sensitive diagnosis of cytomegalovirus status.

The PCR used 60 Vbeta and 13 Jbeta primers. The data were produced by immunoSEQ multiplex PCR, yet TCRdb's version contains in-frame clones alone and is incomplete. The table records around 200,000 clones, about 80% of them present only once. Sample: PBMCs. The sequence came from a woman aged 40-49 years in good health and CMV-seronegative. The chain links TRBV6-1 to TRBJ1-4, with D hard to call. CDR3 DNA: TGTGCCAGCAGTGATGGGAGGGCCCCTGATGAAAAACTGTTTTTT. Translating gives CASSDGRAPDEKLFF.